The 24 T cell receptor beta chains below come from one sample, sequenced in a study of blood T cell repertoires in COVID-19. TCRdb's copy holds only in-frame clones and misses some; the assay was immunoSEQ multiplex PCR. There are a few hundred thousand clones in the sample; around 86% occur only once, and approximately 2% lies in the top ten. Input material: peripheral blood. These receptors all come from a man aged 30 to 45 who had recovered from COVID-19.

This clone was recorded a few times. The chain couples TRBV14 to TRBJ2-3; tentative D call: TRBD2 (5 bases). CDR1 is SGHDN and CDR2 is FVKESK in the germline V gene. Trimming cost V 5 bases and J 7 bases, with 7 bases left between them. CDR3 size: 11 residues. For the CDR3, the DNA is TGTGCCAGCAGCAAGACTAATACGCAGTATTTT. Translated: CASSKTNTQYF.

In its sample, this clone was seen a few times. This chain links TRBV10-3 with TRBJ2-3; D might be TRBD2 (6 bases). From germline, CDR1 is ENHRY and CDR2 SYGVKD. The CDR3 loop spans 15 amino acids. Deletions cut 3 bases from V and 3 bases from J, with 13 bases between. Written as DNA, the CDR3 is TGTGCCATCAGTGAAGGGACTTACGGGACAGATACGCAGTATTTT. Translated, it gives CAISEGTYGTDTQYF.

The rearrangement joins TRBV29-1 to TRBJ2-1, with 8 nucleotides matching TRBD1. The CDR3 loop spans 13 amino acids. With V trimmed by 5 bases and J by 4 bases, 4 bases remained unmatched. Germline lookup yields CDR1 SQVTM and CDR2 ANQGSEA. CDR3 region: CSVQDRDYNEQFF. In DNA, the CDR3 is TGCAGCGTTCAGGACAGGGATTACAATGAGCAGTTCTTC.

The rearrangement links TRBV9 to TRBJ2-7; 8 nucleotides align to TRBD2. CDR1 and CDR2 from the germline V gene are SGDLS and YYNGEE. CDR3 length equals 14 residues. Losses at the gene ends were 4 bases for V and 2 bases for J; bases not matched to a gene: 5. Here the CDR3 DNA reads TGTGCCAGCAGCCCCCAAGCGGGGGCCTACGAGCAGTACTTC. This translates into CASSPQAGAYEQYF.

This chain's CDR3 is CASSLSNTGELFF. The CDR3 region has the DNA TGTGCCAGCAGCCTGAGTAACACCGGGGAGCTGTTTTTT. The rearrangement joins TRBV7-3 to TRBJ2-2; no reliable D call. Trimming shortened V by 5 bases and J by 2 bases, and 6 bases separated the two germline ends. Germline values: CDR1 SGHTA, CDR2 FQGTGA. The CDR3 runs to 13 residues.

This chain uses TRBV3-1 (or the pseudogene TRBV3-2) with TRBJ2-3; D remains ambiguous. Germline CDR1 and CDR2: LGHDT and YNNKEL (reference sequence). There are 12 residues in the CDR3. V lost 1 base and J lost 8, with 7 bases in between. CDR3 amino acids: CASSQGRGTQYF. The CDR3 coding sequence is TGTGCCAGCAGCCAAGGGCGAGGTACGCAGTATTTT.

The genes are TRBV5-1 and TRBJ2-5; tentative D call: TRBD1 (6 bases). This CDR3 has 18 amino acids. V shed 1 base and J shed 6 bases, with 25 bases lying between them. Germline assignment: CDR1 SGHRS and CDR2 YFSETQ. The CDR3 protein is CASSLRSPGRTVSKTQYF. The DNA for the CDR3 is TGCGCCAGCAGCTTGCGTTCACCTGGGCGGACAGTTTCGAAGACCCAGTACTTC.

The rearrangement joins TRBV6-5 to TRBJ1-1, with D possibly matching TRBD1 (5 bases). CDR3 size: 12 residues. V was cut by 2 bases and J by 8 bases, with 9 bases left in between. Per the germline V gene, CDR1 is MNHEY and CDR2 is SVGAGI. CDR3 amino acids: CASSYPPGEAFF. The CDR3, as DNA: TGTGCCAGCAGTTACCCCCCAGGGGAAGCTTTCTTT.

The gene calls are TRBV19 and TRBJ2-1; D is perhaps TRBD2 (7 bases). Per the germline V gene, CDR1 is LNHDA and CDR2 is SQIVND (reference sequence). The CDR3 has 14 amino acids. Trimming removed 5 bases at V and 0 bases at J, with 8 bases between. The CDR3 is CASSRGASYNEQFF. As DNA, the CDR3 is TGTGCCAGTAGTCGGGGGGCCTCCTACAATGAGCAGTTCTTC.

The chain combines TRBV5-4 with TRBJ2-1; 11 positions agree with TRBD2. Trimming removed 3 bases from V and 1 base from J; junction bases left unmatched: 6. The CDR3 consists of 17 residues. The germline gives CDR1 SGHNT, CDR2 YYREEE (reference sequence). The CDR3 region is CASSSVAGGRSYNEQFF. CDR3 nucleotides: TGTGCCAGCAGCTCGGTAGCGGGGGGGAGGTCCTACAATGAGCAGTTCTTC.

The V and J genes are TRBV4-1 and TRBJ1-2; tentative D call: TRBD1 (5 bases). Germline V lookup: CDR1 MGHRA, CDR2 YSYEKL. This CDR3 comprises 18 residues. V was clipped by 0 bases and J by 4 bases, with 21 bases between them. The CDR3 reads CASSQEKYIGGNSYGYTF. In DNA, the CDR3 is TGCGCCAGCAGCCAAGAAAAATATATTGGGGGGAATAGCTATGGCTACACCTTC.

The J gene is TRBJ1-3, the V gene TRBV3-1 (or the pseudogene TRBV3-2); 9 nucleotides agree with TRBD1. This CDR3 spans 17 amino acids. Germline-derived CDR1 and CDR2 are LGHDT and YNNKEL (reference sequence). Trimming took 3 bases from V and 4 from J; bases not matched to a gene: 10. The CDR3 nucleotides read TGTGCCAGCAGCCAGGCACCACACAGGGGGCAAGGAAACACCATATATTTT. Translating it yields CASSQAPHRGQGNTIYF.

The J gene is TRBJ1-1, the V gene TRBV5-1; D gene unclear. Trimming took off 0 bases at V and 0 bases at J, with 18 bases between the two ends. Germline V lookup: CDR1 SGHRS, CDR2 YFSETQ. The CDR3 extends over 18 amino acids. DNA of the CDR3: TGCGCCAGCAGCTTGGGACAATTAACGACGAGGGTGAACACTGAAGCTTTCTTT. Protein: CASSLGQLTTRVNTEAFF.

The rearrangement uses TRBV25-1 and TRBJ2-5; D remains ambiguous. This CDR3 contains 14 residues. Germline CDR1 reads MGHDK; CDR2 reads SYGVNS. Trimming took off 0 bases at V and 2 bases at J, with 7 bases between the two ends. In DNA form, the CDR3 reads TGTGCCAGCAGTGAATATAAATTTCAAGAGACCCAGTACTTC. This encodes CASSEYKFQETQYF.

The CDR3 DNA is TGCGCCAGCAGCTTGGATTTGGAGCAGGGAAGCTACAATGAGCAGTTCTTC. Translation: CASSLDLEQGSYNEQFF. The chain carries TRBV5-1 and TRBJ2-1, with D tentatively TRBD1 (5 bases). The CDR3 is 17 amino acids. The V gene's germline CDR1 is SGHRS and CDR2 YFSETQ. V was trimmed by 0 bases and J by 3 bases, leaving 16 bases between them.

This clone was observed a few times. The chain combines TRBV5-1 with TRBJ2-5; 9 positions match TRBD1. CDR1 and CDR2 from the germline V gene are SGHRS and YFSETQ. This CDR3 has 15 amino acids. The ends lost 4 bases at V and 5 bases at J; junction bases unmatched: 9. For the CDR3, the DNA is TGCGCCAGCAGCACGGATTACAGGGGGCCCGAGACCCAGTACTTC. The encoded protein is CASSTDYRGPETQYF.

V is TRBV5-1 and J is TRBJ2-2; perhaps TRBD2 as D (6 bases). The CDR3 runs to 14 residues. CDR1 is SGHRS and CDR2 is YFSETQ in the germline V gene. With 2 bases removed from V and 4 bases from J, the gap between germline ends came to 9 bases. DNA for the CDR3: TGCGCCAGCAGCTTCGGGGGTGGCACCGGGGAGCTGTTTTTT. This codes for CASSFGGGTGELFF. Full variable domain (rest looked up from reference TRBV5-1 and TRBJ2-2): KAGVTQTPRYLIKTRGQQVTLSCSPISGHRSVSWYQQTPGQGLQFLFEYFSETQRNKGNFPGRFSGRQFSNSRSEMNVSTLELGDSALYLCASSFGGGTGELFFGEGSRLTVL.

J is TRBJ2-5 and V is TRBV3-1 (or the pseudogene TRBV3-2), with 8 positions matching TRBD1. This CDR3 is built from 14 residues. Germline V gene lookup returns CDR1 LGHDT and CDR2 YNNKEL (reference sequence). V shed 3 bases and J 5 bases; nucleotides not matched to a gene: 5. The CDR3 sequence: CASSQRTGQETQYF. CDR3 coding DNA: TGTGCCAGCAGCCAGAGGACAGGGCAGGAGACCCAGTACTTC.

This chain links TRBV7-2 with TRBJ1-2; a weak D match, TRBD1 (5 bases). The germline gives CDR1 SGHTA, CDR2 FQGNSA. Between the trimmed V and J ends, which lost 5 bases and 4 bases, there was a span of 20 bases. This CDR3 is built from 16 residues. Written as DNA, the CDR3 is TGTGCCAGCAGCCCCCACCGGGAGGGGTCCTCCTATGGCTACACCTTC. Residues: CASSPHREGSSYGYTF.

The gene calls are TRBV3-1 (or the pseudogene TRBV3-2) and TRBJ2-3; 11 bases are a match to TRBD2. Germline V gene data show CDR1 as LGHDT and CDR2 as YNNKEL (reference sequence). V was pared by 1 base and J by 2 bases, with 8 bases of the junction left unmatched. This CDR3 comprises 18 residues. This CDR3 is CASSQATSGAWPTDTQYF. Written as DNA, the CDR3 is TGTGCCAGCAGCCAAGCGACTAGCGGGGCATGGCCCACAGATACGCAGTATTTT.

The rearrangement uses TRBV7-3 and TRBJ2-2; 12 nucleotides line up with TRBD2. The CDR3 consists of 19 residues. Germline CDR1 is SGHTA and CDR2 is FQGTGA. Trimming took 5 bases from V and 6 from J; bases not matched to a gene: 16. CDR3 loop: CASSPIPDLAGGPSGELFF. The CDR3 DNA is TGTGCCAGCAGCCCCATTCCCGATCTAGCGGGGGGGCCGTCCGGGGAGCTGTTTTTT.

This clone was picked up a small number of times. The chain employs TRBV9 and TRBJ2-7, with 8 bases matching TRBD2. The junction had 8 bases not matched to a gene; V was cut back by 4 bases and J by 5 bases. The germline V gene encodes CDR1 SGDLS and CDR2 YYNGEE. The CDR3 covers 14 residues. The CDR3 nucleotides are TGTGCCAGCAGCCTTGGACTAGCCCGCGACGAGCAGTACTTC. Translating gives CASSLGLARDEQYF.

This sequence joins TRBV4-2 and TRBJ2-3; D may be TRBD2 (5 bases). This CDR3 has 16 residues. The germline V and J ends were trimmed by 1 base and 4 bases, with 15 bases remaining between them. Germline loops: CDR1 LGHNA, CDR2 YNFKEQ. The CDR3 reads CASSQVQDLAADTQYF. The CDR3 nucleotides are TGTGCCAGCAGCCAAGTTCAGGACCTAGCCGCAGATACGCAGTATTTT.

This chain joins TRBV2 and TRBJ1-2; TRBD1 might be the D (6 bases). The germline V and J ends were trimmed by 2 bases and 8 bases, with 12 bases remaining between them. This CDR3 has 13 amino acids. Germline assignment: CDR1 SNHLY and CDR2 FYNNEI. CDR3 in amino acids: CASSESGVKGYTF. CDR3 in DNA: TGTGCCAGCAGTGAATCAGGGGTCAAAGGCTACACCTTC. Variable domain in full (rest from reference TRBV2 and TRBJ1-2): EPEVTQTPSHQVTQMGQEVILRCVPISNHLYFYWYRQILGQKVEFLVSFYNNEISEKSEIFDDQFSVERPDGSNFTLKIRSTKLEDSAMYFCASSESGVKGYTFGSGTRLTVV.